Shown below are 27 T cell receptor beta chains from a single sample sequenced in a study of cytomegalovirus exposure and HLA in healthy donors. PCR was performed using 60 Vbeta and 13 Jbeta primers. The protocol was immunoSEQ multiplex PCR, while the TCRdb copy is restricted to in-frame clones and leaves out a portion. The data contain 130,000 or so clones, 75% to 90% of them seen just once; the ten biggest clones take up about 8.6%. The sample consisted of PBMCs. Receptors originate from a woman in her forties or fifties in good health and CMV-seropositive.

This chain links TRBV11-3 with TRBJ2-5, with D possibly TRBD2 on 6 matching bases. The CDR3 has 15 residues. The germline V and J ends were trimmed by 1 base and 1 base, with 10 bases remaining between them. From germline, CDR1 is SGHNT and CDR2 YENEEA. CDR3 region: CASSLGGDLQETQYF. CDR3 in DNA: TGTGCCAGCAGCTTAGGGGGGGACCTCCAAGAGACCCAGTACTTC.

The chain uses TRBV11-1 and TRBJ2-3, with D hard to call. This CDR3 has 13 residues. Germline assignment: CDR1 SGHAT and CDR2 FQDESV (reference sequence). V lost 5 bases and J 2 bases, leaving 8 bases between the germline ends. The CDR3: CASSAQFTDTQYF. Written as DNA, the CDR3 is TGTGCCAGCAGCGCCCAGTTCACAGATACGCAGTATTTT.

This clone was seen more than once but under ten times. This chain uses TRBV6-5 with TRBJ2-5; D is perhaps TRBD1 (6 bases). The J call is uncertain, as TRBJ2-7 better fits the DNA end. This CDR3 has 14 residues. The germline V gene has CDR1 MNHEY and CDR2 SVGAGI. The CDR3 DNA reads TGTGCCAGCAGTTACTCGGACAGTACCTACGAGCAGTACTTC. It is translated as CASSYSDSTYEQYF.

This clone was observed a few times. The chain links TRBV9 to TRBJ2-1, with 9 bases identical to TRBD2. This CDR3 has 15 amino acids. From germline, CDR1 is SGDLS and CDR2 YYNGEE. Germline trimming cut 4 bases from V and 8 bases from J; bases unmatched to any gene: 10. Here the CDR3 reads CASSTLSGGFYEQFF. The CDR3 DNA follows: TGTGCCAGCAGCACCCTCAGCGGGGGGTTCTATGAGCAGTTCTTC.

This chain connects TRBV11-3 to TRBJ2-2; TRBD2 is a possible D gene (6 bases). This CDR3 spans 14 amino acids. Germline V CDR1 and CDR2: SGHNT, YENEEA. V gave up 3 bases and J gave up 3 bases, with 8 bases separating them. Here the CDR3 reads CASSLGGHTGELFF. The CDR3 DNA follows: TGTGCCAGCAGCTTGGGAGGACACACCGGGGAGCTGTTTTTT.

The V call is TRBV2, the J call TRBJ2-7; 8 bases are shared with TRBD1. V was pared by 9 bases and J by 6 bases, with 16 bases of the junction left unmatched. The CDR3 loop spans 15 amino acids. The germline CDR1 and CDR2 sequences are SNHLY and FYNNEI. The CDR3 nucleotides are TGTGCCAGTCAGACCGACAGGGGTTACCTCAGCGAGCAGTACTTC. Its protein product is CASQTDRGYLSEQYF.

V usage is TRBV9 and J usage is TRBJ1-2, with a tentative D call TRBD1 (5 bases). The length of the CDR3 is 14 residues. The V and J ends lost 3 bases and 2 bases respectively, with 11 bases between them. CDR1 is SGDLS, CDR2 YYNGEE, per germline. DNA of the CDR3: TGTGCCAGCAGCGCGGAGGGACGGAACTATGGCTACACCTTC. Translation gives CASSAEGRNYGYTF.

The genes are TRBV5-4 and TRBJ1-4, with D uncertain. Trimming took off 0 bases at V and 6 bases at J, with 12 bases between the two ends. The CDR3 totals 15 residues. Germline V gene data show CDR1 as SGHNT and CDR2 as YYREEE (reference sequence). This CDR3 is CASSLDSAPDEKLFF. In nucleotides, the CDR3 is TGTGCCAGCAGCTTGGATTCCGCCCCGGATGAAAAACTGTTTTTT.

In DNA, the CDR3 is TGTGCCAGCAGCTTTGAGAGCGCTTCCTACAATGAGCAGTTCTTC. Amino acid sequence: CASSFESASYNEQFF. This rearrangement joins TRBV5-4 to TRBJ2-1; D remains unclear. CDR1 is SGHNT and CDR2 is YYREEE in the germline V gene (reference sequence). The CDR3 runs to 15 residues. Trimming shortened V by 2 bases and J by 1 base, and 10 bases separated the two germline ends. The variable domain in full, with the rest retrieved from reference TRBV5-4 and TRBJ2-1, is ETGVTQSPTHLIKTRGQQVTLRCSSQSGHNTVSWYQQALGQGPQFIFQYYREEENGRGNFPPRFSGLQFPNYSSELNVNALELDDSALYLCASSFESASYNEQFFGPGTRLTVL.

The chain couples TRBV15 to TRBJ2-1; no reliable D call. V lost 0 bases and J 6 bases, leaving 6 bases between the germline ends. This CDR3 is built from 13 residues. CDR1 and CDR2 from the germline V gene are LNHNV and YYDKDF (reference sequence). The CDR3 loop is CATSRDLSNEQFF. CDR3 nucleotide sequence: TGTGCCACCAGCAGAGATTTATCCAATGAGCAGTTCTTC.

CDR3 DNA sequence: TGTGCCAGCAGTGACTTGAGGGGGCTAAATGAAAAACTGTTTTTT. This translates into CASSDLRGLNEKLFF. The chain is built from TRBV2 and TRBJ1-4; 7 bases line up with TRBD1. J gave up 5 bases and V 3 bases, and 6 bases lay outside the gene matches. From germline, CDR1 is SNHLY and CDR2 FYNNEI. The CDR3 consists of 15 residues. The variable domain in full, completed from reference TRBV2 and TRBJ1-4, reads EPEVTQTPSHQVTQMGQEVILRCVPISNHLYFYWYRQILGQKVEFLVSFYNNEISEKSEIFDDQFSVERPDGSNFTLKIRSTKLEDSAMYFCASSDLRGLNEKLFFGSGTQLSVL.

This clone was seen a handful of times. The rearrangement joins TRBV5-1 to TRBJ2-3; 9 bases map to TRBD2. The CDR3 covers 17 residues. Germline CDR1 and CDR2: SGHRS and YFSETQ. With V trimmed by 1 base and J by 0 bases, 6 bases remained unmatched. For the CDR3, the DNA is TGCGCCAGCAGCTTGACCCTAGCGGGGCCTAGCACAGATACGCAGTATTTT. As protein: CASSLTLAGPSTDTQYF.

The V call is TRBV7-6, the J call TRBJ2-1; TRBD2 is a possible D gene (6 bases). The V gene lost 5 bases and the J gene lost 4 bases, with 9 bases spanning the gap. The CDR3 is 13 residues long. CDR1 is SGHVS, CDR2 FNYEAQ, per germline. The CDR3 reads CASSGGAYNEQFF. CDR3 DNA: TGTGCCAGCAGCGGCGGGGCTTACAATGAGCAGTTCTTC.

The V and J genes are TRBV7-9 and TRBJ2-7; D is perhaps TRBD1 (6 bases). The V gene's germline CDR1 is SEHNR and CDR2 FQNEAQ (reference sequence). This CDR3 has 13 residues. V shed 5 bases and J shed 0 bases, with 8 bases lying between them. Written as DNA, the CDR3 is TGTGCCAGCAGCCCGACAGGCTCCTACGAGCAGTACTTC. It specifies CASSPTGSYEQYF.

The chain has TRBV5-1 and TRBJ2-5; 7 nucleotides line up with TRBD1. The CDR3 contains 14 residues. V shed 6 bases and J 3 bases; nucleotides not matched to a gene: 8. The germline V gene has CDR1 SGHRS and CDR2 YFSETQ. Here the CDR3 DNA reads TGCGCCAGCACTTCCGGGACAGCAGAAGAGACCCAGTACTTC. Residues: CASTSGTAEETQYF.

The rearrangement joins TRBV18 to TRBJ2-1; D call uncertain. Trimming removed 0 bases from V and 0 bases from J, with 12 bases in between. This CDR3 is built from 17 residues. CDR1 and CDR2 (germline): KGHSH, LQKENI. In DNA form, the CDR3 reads TGTGCCAGCTCACCACCGAATAGTCCGAGCTCCTACAATGAGCAGTTCTTC. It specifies CASSPPNSPSSYNEQFF.

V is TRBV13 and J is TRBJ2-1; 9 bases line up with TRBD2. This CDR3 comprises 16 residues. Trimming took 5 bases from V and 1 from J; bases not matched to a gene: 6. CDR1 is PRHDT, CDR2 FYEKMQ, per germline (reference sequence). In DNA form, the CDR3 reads TGTGCCAGCAGCATATACACTAGCGGGTCCTACAATGAGCAGTTCTTC. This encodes CASSIYTSGSYNEQFF.

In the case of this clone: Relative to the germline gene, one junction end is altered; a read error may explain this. Written as DNA, the CDR3 is TGTTCCAGCAGCTTAGAGGGGAACTCAGATACGCAGTATTTT. Translated: CSSSLEGNSDTQYF. The genes are TRBV7-9 and TRBJ2-3; perhaps D is TRBD1 or TRBD2 (5 bases each). Germline CDR1 SEHNR, CDR2 FQNEAQ (reference sequence). CDR3 length: 14 amino acids.

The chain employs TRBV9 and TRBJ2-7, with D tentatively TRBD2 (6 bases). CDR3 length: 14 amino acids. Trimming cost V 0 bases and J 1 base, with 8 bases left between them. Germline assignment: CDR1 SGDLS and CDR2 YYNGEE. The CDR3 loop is CASSVGRGSYEQYF. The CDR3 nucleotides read TGTGCCAGCAGCGTAGGGCGGGGTTCCTACGAGCAGTACTTC.

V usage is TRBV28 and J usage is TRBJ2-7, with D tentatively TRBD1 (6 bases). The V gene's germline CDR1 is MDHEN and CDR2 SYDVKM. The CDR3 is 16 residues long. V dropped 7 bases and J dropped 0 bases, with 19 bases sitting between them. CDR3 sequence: CASTKSPADSSYEQYF. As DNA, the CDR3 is TGTGCCAGCACCAAAAGCCCAGCGGACAGCTCCTACGAGCAGTACTTC.

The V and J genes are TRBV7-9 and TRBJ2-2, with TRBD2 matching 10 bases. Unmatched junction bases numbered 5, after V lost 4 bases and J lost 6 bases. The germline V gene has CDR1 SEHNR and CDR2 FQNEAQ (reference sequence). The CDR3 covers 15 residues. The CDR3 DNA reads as TGTGCCAGCAGCTCCCTAGCGGGAGCCCCCGGGGAGCTGTTTTTT. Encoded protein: CASSSLAGAPGELFF.

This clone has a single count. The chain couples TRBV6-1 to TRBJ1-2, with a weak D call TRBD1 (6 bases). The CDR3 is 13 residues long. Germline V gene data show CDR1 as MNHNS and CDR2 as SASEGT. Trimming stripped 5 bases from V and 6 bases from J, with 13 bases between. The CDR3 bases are TGTGCCAGCAGTAGCGGGACATCCCATGGCTACACCTTC. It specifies CASSSGTSHGYTF.

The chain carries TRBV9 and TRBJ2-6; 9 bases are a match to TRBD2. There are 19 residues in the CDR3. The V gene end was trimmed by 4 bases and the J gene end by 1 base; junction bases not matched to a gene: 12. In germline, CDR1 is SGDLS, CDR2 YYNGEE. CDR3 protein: CASSSRQASGTSGANVLTF. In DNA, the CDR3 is TGTGCCAGCAGCTCCCGTCAAGCTAGCGGGACATCTGGGGCCAACGTCCTGACTTTC.

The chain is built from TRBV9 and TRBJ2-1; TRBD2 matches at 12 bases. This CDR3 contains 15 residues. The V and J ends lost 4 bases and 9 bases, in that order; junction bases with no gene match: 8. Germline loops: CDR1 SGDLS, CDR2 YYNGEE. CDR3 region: CASSTRLAGEGEQFF. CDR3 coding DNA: TGTGCCAGCAGCACCCGACTAGCGGGAGAAGGTGAGCAGTTCTTC.

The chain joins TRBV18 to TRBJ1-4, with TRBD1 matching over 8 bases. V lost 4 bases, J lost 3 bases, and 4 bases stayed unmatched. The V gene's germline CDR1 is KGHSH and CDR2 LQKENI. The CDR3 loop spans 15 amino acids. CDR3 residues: CASSLQGAANEKLFF. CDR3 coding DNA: TGTGCCAGCTCACTCCAGGGGGCCGCTAATGAAAAACTGTTTTTT.

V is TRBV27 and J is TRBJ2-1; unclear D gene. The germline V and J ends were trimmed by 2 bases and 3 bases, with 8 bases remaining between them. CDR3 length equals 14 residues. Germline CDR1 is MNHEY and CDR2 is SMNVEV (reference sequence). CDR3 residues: CASSLDDNYNEQFF. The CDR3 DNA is TGTGCCAGCAGTTTAGATGACAACTACAATGAGCAGTTCTTC.

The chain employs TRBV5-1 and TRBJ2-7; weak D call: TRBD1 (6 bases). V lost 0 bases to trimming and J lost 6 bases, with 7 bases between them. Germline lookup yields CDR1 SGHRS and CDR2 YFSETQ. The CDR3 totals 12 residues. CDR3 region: CASSLVGAEQYF. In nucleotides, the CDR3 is TGCGCCAGCAGCTTGGTGGGGGCCGAGCAGTACTTC.